This T cell receptor beta chain is from a study of cytomegalovirus exposure and HLA in healthy donors (dated by TCRdb to 2016 to 2017). Notes on the research overall: An earlier analysis of roughly 570 of the donors reported roughly 300 Gb of sequence data and 95 million to 130 million unique TCR beta sequences obtained from some 200 million T cells. An early release that covered some 640 HLA-typed donors contained approximately 300 gigabases of sequencing data and roughly 84 million unique TCR sequences. Among the roughly 390 genotyped donors, about 83% belonged to the genetic ancestry cluster associated with self-reported Caucasian donors. The study aimed to test whether signatures of past pathogen exposure could be identified by cataloging public T cell receptors. The study profiled the T cell repertoires of hundreds of subjects by immunosequencing and related them to cytomegalovirus serostatus. Along with the approximately 700-subject first cohort, a separate validation cohort of over a hundred different subjects was used. The study combined high-throughput TCR immunosequencing, statistical association of individual TCRs with disease status, and machine learning to predict cytomegalovirus infection status. In a later analysis, previously published TCR beta repertoires from 550 to 750 donors were re-analyzed and high-resolution HLA genotyping was added so that TCR occurrence patterns could be studied. Rather than drawing on any new phenotypic data, the later analysis identified candidate immune exposures from TCR beta sequences and the way those sequences occurred across donors. An earlier analysis of some 500 of the donors applied high-throughput TCR beta sequencing to assess whether each TCR beta V gene segment acted as functional or pseudogenic. Donor age, sex, ethnicity and CMV serostatus were collected together with the repertoire data. A later genetic analysis used genome-wide SNP genotypes for about 65% of the roughly 670 donors, treating that subset as a discovery cohort. All discovery cohort repertoires had been generated using a single sequencing platform. Both class I and class II loci were covered by HLA typing, at four-digit resolution. Typing coverage varied by locus: roughly 629-640 donors for A, B, C, DRB1 and DQB1; approximately 500 for DQA1; more than 600 for DPA1; some 470 for DPB1. Five DR-DQ haplotypes were handled as single units for association and clustering, since linkage in the cohort was strong. Among about 400 genotyped donors of the cohort, an average of approximately 240,000 unique TCR beta nucleotide sequences was sequenced per donor, of which about 19% were non-productive.

Findings and caveats that apply to the study as a whole: Some IMGT-functional V segments, including TRBV6-2 and TRBV6-3, could not be distinguished by the 87-base-pair reads and were therefore excluded. A later analysis found that most CMV-associated TCR beta chains appeared HLA-restricted, with HLA associations seemingly driven largely by CMV exposure. Specific HLA alleles were associated with over 15,000 TCR beta sequences at a false discovery rate of 0.05 in a later analysis. In the study, approximately 160 TCR beta chains were listed as associated with cytomegalovirus. When HLA alleles, especially DR and DQ, strongly co-occurred, attributing TCR associations to individual alleles was difficult. CMV serostatus was the only immune exposure information available for the cohort. An earlier analysis of roughly 570 of the donors showed that most TCR beta V segments appeared in productive rearrangements either about 87% or about 30% of the time, which broadly matched IMGT annotations. The earlier analysis of about 600 of the donors excluded some 15 rarely observed V segments, including chromosome 9 orphons, because counts were too low. In both the original and validation cohorts, the classifier was reported to diagnose cytomegalovirus status with high specificity and sensitivity. Linkage disequilibrium might explain the correlated functional status among segregating V segments, but an unknown experimental factor could not be ruled out. Only TCR beta chains were sequenced in this cohort, and the absence of alpha or paired-chain data limited detectable features. A further reported finding was that TCR beta sequences accurately predicted the HLA-A and HLA-B alleles for most subjects in the first cohort. A cluster of highly shared sequence variants was judged likely to represent a technical artifact of the sequencing pipeline. Because HLA typing was missing for some donors at each locus, association tests included only the typed subset. Compared with the 666-donor mean, donors in an Asian-associated ancestry cluster had fewer N-insertions in productive TCRs, according to a later genetic analysis. Most TCR sequences were seen in very few donors, while some public TCRs were found in many individuals. A few of the identified cytomegalovirus-associated TCR beta chains were confirmed in vitro to be specific for cytomegalovirus antigens. In a later analysis, TCR association rates were found to vary across HLA loci, with the most associated TCRs seen for DRB1 alleles and the fewest for HLA-C alleles. A later genetic analysis associated a missense DCLRE1C variant with V-gene and J-gene trimming of TCR beta chains, and an independent cohort replicated the association. According to a later analysis, parvovirus B19, influenza, CMV and Epstein-Barr virus appeared linked to several top co-occurrence clusters. The authors suggested that the approach could potentially be extended to other disease states and immunological phenotypes. In a later analysis, HLA-associated TCR beta chains showed more clonal expansion and lower generation probabilities than non-associated chains that were equally common. Roughly uniform sequencing depth across donors was assumed in presence/absence analyses, although this assumption may not hold.

The germline V and J ends show losses of 0 bases and 1 base respectively, and no gene match explains 4 bases of the junction. Looking up the germline V gene (reference sequence) yields CDR1 SGHNT and CDR2 YYREEE. From cysteine to phenylalanine, the CDR3 is 18 amino acids long. Just CDR3 DNA is preserved here, 54 bases in frame from base 1. Libraries were made using the immunoSEQ multiplex PCR assay. For the multiplex PCR, a mixture combining 60 forward primers for TCR Vbeta segments and 13 reverse primers for TCR Jbeta segments was used. The CDR3 region of rearranged TCR beta genes was amplified from genomic DNA by a multiplex PCR assay. The Illumina HiSeq System was used to sequence the amplified TCR beta libraries as 87-base-pair reads. Turning to the authors' computational methods: A later analysis tallied roughly 76 million unique TCR beta chains across the 610 or so repertoires, and about 10 million of those chains were shared by two or more donors. To remove PCR and sequencing errors, raw reads were error-corrected and collapsed into unique sequences using a nearest-neighbor algorithm that merged closely related sequences. Alignment of CDR3 sequences to IMGT reference sequences was used to assign V, D and J gene segments. For a sequence to be retained, at least a six-nucleotide match to both a V gene segment and a J gene segment was required. A rearrangement counted as productive if the CDR3 had no stop codons and remained in frame with V and J, and every other rearrangement counted as non-productive. CDR3 was defined according to IMGT convention as the region running from the second conserved V-encoded cysteine to the conserved J-encoded phenylalanine. The earlier analysis of some 580 of the donors excluded any sequence lacking an unambiguous match to a single V gene segment. In an earlier analysis of some 590 of the donors, a V segment was called functional when productive rearrangements were above 56.7%, and segregating when the standard deviation between donors exceeded 5%. A statistical classification framework was built to diagnose cytomegalovirus status from the catalog of TCR beta chain sequences. In a later analysis, TCR nucleotide sequences were compared against IMGT/GENE-DB human TR gene sequences so that V and J genes could be assigned. In a later analysis, CDR3 sequences and most-parsimonious VDJ recombination scenarios were assigned using the TCRdist pipeline. A later analysis defined each TCR beta chain by its CDR3 amino acid sequence plus V-gene family, and excluded reads lacking a unique V-gene family. To address suspected cross-contamination and a sequencing artifact, a later analysis removed 550 to 750 highly shared, low-generation-probability nucleotide sequences. In a later analysis, a clonal expansion index for each public chain was calculated from normalized within-repertoire ranks of inferred template counts. Generation probabilities in a later analysis came from a VDJ recombination model fitted to out-of-frame rearrangements, and those results were checked against IGoR. Hypergeometric tests were used in a later analysis to score TCR-TCR, TCR-HLA and TCR-CMV co-occurrence, with a repertoire-size bias correction applied to the TCR pairs. To estimate false discovery rates, a later analysis permuted the HLA or CMV assignments 20 times. A later analysis grouped co-occurring TCRs with DBSCAN, adding TCRdist sequence similarity when clustering within HLA-allele-positive subsets. Repertoires with fewer than 30,000 or more than 120,000 public chains, plus five repertoires with anomalous nucleotide sharing, were excluded from co-occurrence clustering. TCRdb holds this immuneACCESS table with in-frame rearrangements only. Some clones are missing; in checked studies, unresolved V genes explain under half, and the rest has no known cause. The DNA was the basis for D and trimming; V, J and clone size are from that table. The sample table lists under 200,000 clones, around 86% of them with a count of one. The ten most abundant clones make up approximately 2% of the sample.

The cohort comprised 710 or so healthy bone marrow donors. At the time of sampling, all cohort members were nominally healthy, though unrecorded immune exposures were likely present. Of the roughly 670 cohort members, around 300 had a positive CMV serostatus and 350 to 450 had a negative one, while no CMV serostatus was recorded for the donor. Each donor provided a peripheral blood sample, and peripheral blood mononuclear cells were used for TCR beta sequencing. Genomic DNA was extracted from the blood cell samples with the Qiagen DNeasy Blood Extraction Kit. On this clone itself: Its antigen remains unidentified. No clone much larger than this one lies a single base away; base qualities are absent.

Sequenced material: PBMCs. The chain is assembled from TRBV5-4 and TRBJ2-3; TRBD2 fits 14 bases in the junction. This sequence was found in a human donor in good health. In nucleotide form, the sequence is TGTGCCAGCAGCTTGGGGGGGGGACTAGCGGGGGGCACAGATACGCAGTATTTT. It encodes CASSLGGGLAGGTDTQYF.